What follows are 6 T cell receptor beta chains derived from one specimen sequenced in a study of cytotoxic CD8 clonotypes in ibrutinib-treated CLL (dated by TCRdb to about 2021). The time point label here, explained by the study, means: 24 months on ibrutinib. The library was made by the immunoSEQ multiplex PCR assay. TCRdb re-hosts the immuneACCESS table, in-frame sequences only. Its copies lack some clones; in the studies checked, an unresolved V gene accounts for under half of them, and the cause for the rest is not known. The sample data list some 120,000 clones, and approximately 81% of these were observed just once. 3.3% of the sample comes from the top ten. The sequences come from PBMCs, collected after 24 months of ibrutinib treatment. These receptors were obtained from a human donor with chronic lymphocytic leukemia.

The CDR3 coding sequence is TGTGCCAGCTCACCAGTAGCCGGGACCCAGTACTTC. Its protein product is CASSPVAGTQYF. This chain joins TRBV18 and TRBJ2-5; D ambiguous. V was trimmed by 2 bases and J by 7 bases, leaving 8 bases between them. Germline V gene data show CDR1 as KGHSH and CDR2 as LQKENI. The CDR3 runs to 12 residues.

This clone was detected only a few times. The chain uses TRBV12-5 and TRBJ1-6; possibly TRBD1 for D (6 bases). Germline values: CDR1 LGHNT, CDR2 FRNRAP. This CDR3 has 15 residues. V shed 6 bases and J shed 6 bases, with 15 bases lying between them. CDR3 in amino acids: CASGPPGHTNSPLHF. In DNA form, the CDR3 reads TGTGCTAGTGGCCCTCCGGGACACACTAATTCACCCCTCCACTTT.

A single count supports this clone. V usage is TRBV10-3 and J usage is TRBJ1-1; a weak D match, TRBD1 (6 bases). Germline CDR1 and CDR2: ENHRY and SYGVKD. Trimming took 7 bases from V and 4 from J, leaving 10 bases between them. This CDR3 has 12 amino acids. The DNA for the CDR3 is TGTGCCATCACACAGGGAGGCACTGAAGCTTTCTTT. Its protein product is CAITQGGTEAFF.

This clone appeared a few times. This chain uses TRBV9 with TRBJ2-7; TRBD1 aligns across 8 bases. V shed 2 bases, J shed 3 bases, and the junction held 7 bases outside the gene matches. Germline V lookup: CDR1 SGDLS, CDR2 YYNGEE. The CDR3 runs to 15 residues. CDR3 region: CASSVGGQVNYEQYF. The CDR3 DNA follows: TGTGCCAGCAGCGTGGGGGGACAGGTTAACTACGAGCAGTACTTC.

This clone was observed a single time. Other DNA sequences of this sample code for an identical CDR3. This chain connects TRBV11-2 to TRBJ1-4; TRBD1 matches at 9 bases. The germline gives CDR1 SGHAT, CDR2 FQNNGV. The CDR3 contains 14 residues. Trimming took 5 bases from V and 5 from J; bases not matched to a gene: 3. The CDR3 spells CASSPGQGNEKLFF. CDR3 DNA sequence: TGTGCCAGCAGCCCAGGACAGGGGAATGAAAAACTGTTTTTT.

In nucleotides, the CDR3 is TGTGCCAGCAGCTTATTTGGCAATCAGCCCCAGCATTTT. Residues: CASSLFGNQPQHF. V gene TRBV7-2 combines with J gene TRBJ1-5; D remains ambiguous. This CDR3 is 13 amino acids long. CDR1 SGHTA and CDR2 FQGNSA come from the germline V gene. The V end was cut by 2 bases, the J end by 2 bases, with 4 bases between.